One and the same sample provided the 23 T cell receptor beta chains below, sequenced in a study of blood T cell repertoires in COVID-19. The assay was immunoSEQ multiplex PCR, and TCRdb's table has in-frame clones only and misses some. The data show roughly 200,000 clones, approximately 90% seen once. The sequenced sample consisted of peripheral blood. The receptor source for this set is a man aged 40-49 years with active or convalescent COVID-19.

The chain uses TRBV7-9 and TRBJ2-7, with D perhaps matching TRBD2 (5 bases). V was shortened by 1 base and J by 5 bases, with 9 bases between the two germline ends. Germline V gives CDR1 SEHNR, CDR2 FQNEAQ (reference sequence). CDR3 length: 13 residues. The CDR3 loop reads CASSLVPGNEQYF. The CDR3 DNA reads as TGTGCCAGCAGCTTAGTCCCGGGGAACGAGCAGTACTTC.

This clone was detected only a few times. V gene TRBV15 combines with J gene TRBJ2-6; perhaps TRBD1 as D (5 bases). V lost 3 bases to trimming and J lost 1 base, with 7 bases between them. The CDR3 length is 15 residues. CDR1 is LNHNV, CDR2 YYDKDF, per germline (reference sequence). DNA for the CDR3: TGTGCCACCAGCAGTAGGGGATCTGGGGCCAACGTCCTGACTTTC. Its translation is CATSSRGSGANVLTF.

The chain uses TRBV6-5 and TRBJ2-7; 8 bases align to TRBD1. The length of the CDR3 is 14 residues. In germline, CDR1 is MNHEY, CDR2 SVGAGI. Trimming took 6 bases from V and 2 from J; bases not matched to a gene: 6. CDR3 region: CASRGDRRTYEQYF. CDR3 bases: TGTGCCAGCAGGGGGGACAGGCGTACCTACGAGCAGTACTTC.

The V gene is TRBV10-3, the J gene TRBJ2-3; TRBD2 aligns across 12 bases. From germline, CDR1 is ENHRY and CDR2 SYGVKD. Losses at the gene ends were 10 bases for V and 0 bases for J; bases not matched to a gene: 8. This CDR3 has 16 amino acids. The CDR3 region is CATTPGTSGSTDTQYF. Written as DNA, the CDR3 is TGTGCCACGACCCCCGGGACTAGCGGGAGCACAGATACGCAGTATTTT.

The chain links TRBV19 to TRBJ2-1; 8 bases line up with TRBD2. Unmatched junction bases numbered 17, after V lost 1 base and J lost 6 bases. The V gene's germline CDR1 is LNHDA and CDR2 SQIVND (reference sequence). This CDR3 has 19 residues. The CDR3 region is CASSIVGGRTLSYGNEQFF. DNA for the CDR3: TGTGCCAGTAGTATAGTAGGCGGGAGGACACTCTCCTACGGCAATGAGCAGTTCTTC.

The chain recombines TRBV24-1 with TRBJ1-5, with 10 bases aligning to TRBD1. Trimming removed 8 bases from V and 1 base from J; junction bases left unmatched: 4. Per germline, CDR1 KGHDR and CDR2 SFDVKD. The CDR3 has 15 residues. CDR3 sequence (DNA): TGTGCCACCACCGGGACAGGGGTAAGCAATCAGCCCCAGCATTTT. Protein product: CATTGTGVSNQPQHF.

V is TRBV29-1 and J is TRBJ2-2; TRBD2 agrees at 9 bases. J was trimmed by 0 bases and V by 4 bases; bases with no gene match: 9. From germline, CDR1 is SQVTM and CDR2 ANQGSEA. The CDR3 is 17 amino acids. The CDR3 DNA reads TGCAGCGTTGGCGGGGGGGTCGAAAGTACGAACACCGGGGAGCTGTTTTTT. This codes for CSVGGGVESTNTGELFF.

The chain carries TRBV10-3 and TRBJ1-4; 7 bases map to TRBD1. The J segment lost 7 bases and the V segment lost 10 bases, leaving 21 bases of the junction unmatched. CDR1 and CDR2 (germline): ENHRY, SYGVKD. CDR3 length: 17 amino acids. CDR3 nucleotide sequence: TGTGCCACCACGAGTAGGCCTCGGGCAGGGGGAGTTGAAAAACTGTTTTTT. It codes for CATTSRPRAGGVEKLFF.

The J gene is TRBJ2-5, the V gene TRBV30, with 9 bases aligning to TRBD1. The ends lost 2 bases at V and 14 bases at J; junction bases unmatched: 6. The CDR3 consists of 11 residues. The germline CDR1 and CDR2 sequences are GTSNPN and SVGIG (reference sequence). This chain's CDR3 is CAWSLRDRVYF. CDR3 sequence (DNA): TGTGCCTGGAGTCTACGGGACAGGGTTTACTTC.

The genes are TRBV27 and TRBJ1-5; D gene ambiguous. The ends were cut back, 3 bases at V and 5 bases at J, with 11 bases in the middle. The CDR3 is 14 amino acids. Germline assignment: CDR1 MNHEY and CDR2 SMNVEV (reference sequence). The CDR3 sequence: CASSFLSGDQPQHF. DNA for the CDR3: TGTGCCAGCAGTTTCTTATCGGGAGATCAGCCCCAGCATTTT.

The V call is TRBV28, the J call TRBJ1-2; D call uncertain. V lost 6 bases and J 7 bases, leaving 18 bases between the germline ends. The CDR3 totals 14 residues. The germline gives CDR1 MDHEN, CDR2 SYDVKM. The CDR3 region is CASRLLPSAIGYTF. For the CDR3, the DNA is TGTGCCAGCAGACTACTCCCGTCGGCGATTGGCTACACCTTC.

The rearrangement links TRBV5-1 to TRBJ2-5; 8 bases match TRBD2. There are 18 residues in the CDR3. CDR1 SGHRS and CDR2 YFSETQ come from the germline V gene. Germline trimming cut 4 bases from V and 1 base from J; bases unmatched to any gene: 15. The chain's CDR3 is CASSKGRTSGEIQETQYF. In DNA form, the CDR3 reads TGCGCCAGCAGCAAAGGTCGTACTAGCGGAGAAATCCAAGAGACCCAGTACTTC.

This clone was detected only once. The rearrangement uses TRBV3-1 (or the pseudogene TRBV3-2) and TRBJ2-1, with 7 bases matching TRBD2. Germline V CDR1 and CDR2: LGHDT, YNNKEL (reference sequence). The CDR3 is 15 amino acids. Losses at the gene ends were 4 bases for V and 6 bases for J; bases not matched to a gene: 9. The CDR3 protein is CASSRAGGRTNEQFF. CDR3 nucleotide sequence: TGTGCCAGCAGCCGTGCTGGCGGGAGAACCAATGAGCAGTTCTTC.

V usage is TRBV28 and J usage is TRBJ2-3; D remains unclear. CDR3 size: 14 residues. Germline CDR1 MDHEN, CDR2 SYDVKM. The ends were cut back, 3 bases at V and 6 bases at J, with 13 bases in the middle. CDR3 in DNA: TGTGCCAGCAGTTTTTATCCCCCCCCGGATACGCAGTATTTT. Protein sequence: CASSFYPPPDTQYF.

The V and J genes are TRBV27 and TRBJ1-6; D unresolved. The CDR3 contains 12 residues. Trimming removed 4 bases from V and 14 bases from J, with 12 bases in between. From germline, CDR1 is MNHEY and CDR2 SMNVEV (reference sequence). The CDR3 reads CASSYQFGTLHF. The CDR3 nucleotides read TGTGCCAGCAGTTATCAGTTCGGGACCCTCCACTTT.

V usage is TRBV2 and J usage is TRBJ1-5; 9 bases match TRBD1. Germline V gives CDR1 SNHLY, CDR2 FYNNEI. The J segment lost 4 bases and the V segment lost 7 bases, leaving 2 bases of the junction unmatched. The CDR3 totals 13 residues. The DNA for the CDR3 is TGTGCCAGCAAGGGACAGGGAAATCAGCCCCAGCATTTT. Translation gives CASKGQGNQPQHF. Together with reference TRBV2 and TRBJ1-5, the CDR3 gives the full variable domain: EPEVTQTPSHQVTQMGQEVILRCVPISNHLYFYWYRQILGQKVEFLVSFYNNEISEKSEIFDDQFSVERPDGSNFTLKIRSTKLEDSAMYFCASKGQGNQPQHFGDGTRLSIL.

The rearrangement joins TRBV16 to TRBJ2-3; weak D call: TRBD1 (5 bases). The CDR3 runs to 15 residues. Germline assignment: CDR1 KGHSY and CDR2 FQNENV. Trimming removed 0 bases from V and 2 bases from J, with 9 bases in between. CDR3 sequence reads: CASSQSDKTTDTQYF. In DNA, the CDR3 is TGTGCCAGCAGCCAATCGGACAAAACCACAGATACGCAGTATTTT.

The rearrangement joins TRBV6-6 to TRBJ1-2, with D tentatively TRBD1 (6 bases). Germline lookup yields CDR1 MNHNY and CDR2 SVGAGI (reference sequence). This CDR3 has 13 residues. V shed 2 bases and J shed 4 bases, with 8 bases lying between them. CDR3 amino acids: CASSYDRSYGYTF. CDR3 bases: TGTGCCAGCAGTTACGACAGGAGCTATGGCTACACCTTC.

This clone was seen once. The chain employs TRBV29-1 and TRBJ2-7; 7 bases are a match to TRBD2. After removal of 7 bases from V and 4 bases from J, the junction contained 7 bases not matched to a gene. Germline CDR1 reads SQVTM; CDR2 reads ANQGSEA. The CDR3 length is 12 residues. DNA for the CDR3: TGCAGCGGGATTATTAGCGGGTACGAGCAGTACTTC. Its translation is CSGIISGYEQYF.

The CDR3 DNA reads TGTGCCAGCAGCTCGATGTGGGACAGGGGCTACGAGCAGTACTTC. Translating it yields CASSSMWDRGYEQYF. V usage is TRBV5-8 and J usage is TRBJ2-7; the match to TRBD1 covers 10 bases. V shed 3 bases, J shed 3 bases, and the junction held 6 bases outside the gene matches. CDR3 length equals 15 residues. CDR1 and CDR2 (germline): SGHTS, YDEGEE.

The chain employs TRBV28 and TRBJ2-2, with D possibly matching TRBD2 (6 bases). This CDR3 region has 16 residues. V was shortened by 4 bases and J by 0 bases, with 12 bases between the two germline ends. Germline CDR1 and CDR2: MDHEN and SYDVKM. DNA for the CDR3: TGTGCCAGCAGTTCAGCCGGGACTCCGAACACCGGGGAGCTGTTTTTT. As protein: CASSSAGTPNTGELFF.

The rearrangement uses TRBV19 and TRBJ2-5, with a possible D match to TRBD2 (6 bases). The germline V gene has CDR1 LNHDA and CDR2 SQIVND (reference sequence). The CDR3 runs to 16 residues. Trimming removed 5 bases from V and 5 bases from J, with 21 bases in between. In nucleotides, the CDR3 is TGTGCCAGTAGTGGAGGGGCATGGTCGTCCGGGGAGACCCAGTACTTC. The encoded protein is CASSGGAWSSGETQYF.

The V call is TRBV7-8, the J call TRBJ2-3, with 8 bases fitting TRBD2. CDR3 length equals 17 residues. The V gene end was trimmed by 1 base and the J gene end by 6 bases; junction bases not matched to a gene: 12. Looked up from germline, CDR1 is SGHVS and CDR2 is FQNEAQ. CDR3 nucleotides: TGTGCCAGCAGCTTAGTATTCGAGCGGGAGCCCCATGATACGCAGTATTTT. It codes for CASSLVFEREPHDTQYF.